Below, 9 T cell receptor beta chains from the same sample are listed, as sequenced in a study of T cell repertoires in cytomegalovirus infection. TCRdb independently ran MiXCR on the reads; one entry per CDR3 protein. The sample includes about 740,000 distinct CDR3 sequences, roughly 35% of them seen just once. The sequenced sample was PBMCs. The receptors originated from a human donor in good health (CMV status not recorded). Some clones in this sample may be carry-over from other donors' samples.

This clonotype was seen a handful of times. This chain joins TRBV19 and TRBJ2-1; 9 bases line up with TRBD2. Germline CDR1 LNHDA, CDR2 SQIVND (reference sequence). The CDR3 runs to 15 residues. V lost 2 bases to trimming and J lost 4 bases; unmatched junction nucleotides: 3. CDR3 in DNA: TGTGCCAGTAGTATATCTAGCGGGGTATACAATGAGCAGTTCTTC. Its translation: CASSISSGVYNEQFF.

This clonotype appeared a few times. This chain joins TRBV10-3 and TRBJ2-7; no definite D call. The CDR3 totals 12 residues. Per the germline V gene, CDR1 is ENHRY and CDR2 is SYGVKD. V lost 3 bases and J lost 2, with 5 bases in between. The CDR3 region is CAISDAPYEQYF. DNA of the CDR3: TGTGCCATCAGTGACGCGCCCTACGAGCAGTACTTC.

The CDR3 is CASSLTTASGANVLTF. Here the CDR3 DNA reads TGTGCCAGCAGTTTAACGACCGCCTCTGGGGCCAACGTCCTGACTTTC. The chain links TRBV27 to TRBJ2-6; D uncertain. The V and J ends lost 2 bases and 0 bases respectively, with 8 bases between them. This CDR3 region has 16 residues. The germline CDR1 and CDR2 sequences are MNHEY and SMNVEV (reference sequence).

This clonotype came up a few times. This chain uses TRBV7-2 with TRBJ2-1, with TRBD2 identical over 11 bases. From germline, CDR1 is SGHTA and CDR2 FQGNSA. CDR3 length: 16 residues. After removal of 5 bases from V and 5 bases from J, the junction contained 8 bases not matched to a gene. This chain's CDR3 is CASSPGGGLADNEQFF. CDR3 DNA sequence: TGTGCCAGCAGCCCCGGGGGGGGACTAGCGGACAATGAGCAGTTCTTC.

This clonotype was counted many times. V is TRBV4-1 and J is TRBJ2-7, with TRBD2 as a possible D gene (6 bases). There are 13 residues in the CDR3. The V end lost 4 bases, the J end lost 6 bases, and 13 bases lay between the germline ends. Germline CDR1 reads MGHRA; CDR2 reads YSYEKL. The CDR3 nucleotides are TGCGCCAGCAGCCTCCGGGAGACGGGCGAGCAGTACTTC. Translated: CASSLRETGEQYF.

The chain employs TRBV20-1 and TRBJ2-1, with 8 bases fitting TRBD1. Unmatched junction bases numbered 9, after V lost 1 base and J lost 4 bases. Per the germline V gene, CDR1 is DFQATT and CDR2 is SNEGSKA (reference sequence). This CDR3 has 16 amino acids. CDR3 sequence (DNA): TGCAGTGCTAGAGGAGGACAGGGAGACTATTACAATGAGCAGTTCTTC. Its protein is CSARGGQGDYYNEQFF.

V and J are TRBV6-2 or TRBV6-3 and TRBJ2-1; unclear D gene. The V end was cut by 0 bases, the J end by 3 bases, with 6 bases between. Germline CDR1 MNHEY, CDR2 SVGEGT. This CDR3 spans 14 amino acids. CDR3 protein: CASSYSIYYNEQFF. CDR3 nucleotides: TGTGCCAGCAGTTACTCGATCTACTACAATGAGCAGTTCTTC.

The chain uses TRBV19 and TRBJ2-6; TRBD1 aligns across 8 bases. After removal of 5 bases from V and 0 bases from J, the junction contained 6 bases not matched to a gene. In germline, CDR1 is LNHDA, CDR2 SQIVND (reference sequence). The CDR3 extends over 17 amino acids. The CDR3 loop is CASSYATGASGANVLTF. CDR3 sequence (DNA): TGTGCCAGTAGTTACGCGACAGGGGCCTCTGGGGCCAACGTCCTGACTTTC.

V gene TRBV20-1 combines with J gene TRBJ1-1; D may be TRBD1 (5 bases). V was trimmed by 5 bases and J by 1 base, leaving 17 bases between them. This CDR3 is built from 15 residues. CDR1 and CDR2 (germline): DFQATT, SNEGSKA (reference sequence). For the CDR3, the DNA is TGCAGTGCTGGGGGATTGGGACCACGGAACACTGAAGCTTTCTTT. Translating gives CSAGGLGPRNTEAFF.